The table lists the clone carrying this T cell receptor (beta chain) with a few counts. The antigen remains unidentified. This sample is part of a study of CD8 T cells in ankylosing spondylitis. Findings and caveats of the study: Matched ankylosing spondylitis synovial fluid reportedly showed significant enrichment of disease-linked clones. Clones that were linked to disease were CD8+ and were relatively rare in peripheral blood. Reactive arthritis synovial fluid and blood were previously reported to contain some motif variants.

In making TCR beta libraries, quantitative 5'-RACE with molecular barcodes was used. TCRdb processed the 5' RACE reads anew with MiXCR; each CDR3 protein has one entry. Among approximately 140,000 distinct CDR3 sequences listed, under 45% were seen once. Sequencing was done on a sample of synovial fluid, either unsorted or a sorted T cell fraction (not recorded which). The sequence was collected from a male donor with ankylosing spondylitis.

This chain's CDR3 is CASRRRQGLYEQYF. In DNA form, the CDR3 reads TGTGCCAGCAGGCGCCGACAGGGACTCTACGAGCAGTACTTC. The chain has TRBV12-3 or TRBV12-4 and TRBJ2-7; possibly TRBD1 for D (7 bases). Trimming took 6 bases from V and 3 from J, leaving 15 bases between them. The CDR3 consists of 14 residues.